This T cell receptor beta chain was obtained from a study of T cell responses to AZD1222 COVID-19 vaccine. The protocol was immunoSEQ multiplex PCR, while the TCRdb copy is restricted to in-frame clones and leaves out a portion. The data hold about 81,000 clones, with 75% to 95% observed a single time. This clone was seen only once. This clonotype was sampled from an adult who received the AZD1222 COVID-19 vaccine. The source was peripheral blood, collected 28 days after the second AZD1222 dose.

The DNA for the CDR3 is TGTGCCAGCAGTTCCCTCTACGAGCAGTACTTC. Translation: CASSSLYEQYF. J is TRBJ2-7 and V is TRBV27; the D is unclear. Trimming stripped 4 bases from V and 3 bases from J, with 4 bases between. The CDR3 length is 11 residues. Germline CDR1 is MNHEY and CDR2 is SMNVEV (reference sequence).